This T cell receptor (beta chain) originates from a study of blood T cell repertoires in COVID-19. In the study overall: Collection of acute and convalescent COVID-19 samples took place in the United States, Italy and Spain.

Study processing details: The assay estimated nucleated cells by amplifying reference gene primers. Sequencing was performed with immunoSEQ multiplex PCR; in TCRdb, only in-frame clones are kept and a portion is missing. V, J and clone size are those of that table, while D and trimming were read from the DNA. The sample carries over 60,000 clones, just over 85% recorded once. Germline V gene sequence: CDR1 LNHNV, CDR2 YYDKDF (reference sequence). The CDR3 is 14 residues long. V was trimmed by 6 bases and J by 0 bases, leaving 11 bases between them. The source material was peripheral blood. The sequence was collected from a man between 65 and 85 years old with active or convalescent COVID-19. The V gene is TRBV15, the J gene TRBJ2-5; tentatively, D is TRBD1 (5 bases). The CDR3 here is CATRKQDYQETQYF. CDR3 DNA: TGTGCCACCAGGAAACAGGATTACCAAGAGACCCAGTACTTC.